What follows are 32 T cell receptor beta chains derived from one specimen sequenced in a study of breast tumors, draining lymph nodes, adjacent tissues. Samples came from axillary lymph nodes draining the breast cancer. TCRdb redid the calling of the multiplex PCR reads with MiXCR, one entry per CDR3 protein. The sample consists of about 150,000 distinct CDR3 sequences, about 20% of them appearing once. Input material: axillary lymph node tissue. Receptors originate from a female donor with breast cancer. Some clones in this sample may be carry-over from other donors' samples.

There are many counts of this clonotype. V usage is TRBV20-1 and J usage is TRBJ1-5, with 10 bases matching TRBD1. Germline V CDR1 and CDR2: DFQATT, SNEGSKA (reference sequence). CDR3 length equals 13 residues. The junction had 6 bases not matched to a gene; V was cut back by 6 bases and J by 7 bases. For the CDR3, the DNA is TGCAGTGCACCCGACAGGGGGCAACAGCCCCAGCATTTT. Its translation is CSAPDRGQQPQHF.

Of note for this clonotype: Given a much more abundant clone one base away, this may be a read error. The V call is TRBV7-9, the J call TRBJ2-5, with 7 bases aligning to TRBD1. This CDR3 has 15 residues. CDR1 SEHNR and CDR2 FQNEAQ come from the germline V gene (reference sequence). The trim removed 4 bases at V and 4 bases at J, leaving 9 bases unmatched. CDR3 nucleotides: TGTGCCAGCAGCTCGGACCGGGACAGAAGAGAGACCCAGTACTTC. Translated, it gives CASSSDRDRRETQYF.

The table lists this clonotype with many counts. The chain uses TRBV20-1 and TRBJ2-1; D may correspond to TRBD1 or TRBD2 (10 bases each). The CDR3 contains 19 residues. Trimming left V 3 bases short and J 12 bases short, with 36 bases between. Germline CDR1 reads DFQATT; CDR2 reads SNEGSKA (reference sequence). This CDR3 reads CSARAGQGVMASGSKGQFF. CDR3 DNA sequence: TGCAGTGCTAGGGCCGGACAGGGGGTAATGGCTAGCGGGAGCAAGGGGCAGTTCTTC.

The table lists this clonotype with many counts. The chain recombines TRBV19 with TRBJ1-2; a possible D gene is TRBD1 (5 bases). Trimming removed 0 bases from V and 0 bases from J, with 11 bases in between. The CDR3 is made up of 16 amino acids. CDR1 is LNHDA and CDR2 is SQIVND in the germline V gene (reference sequence). The CDR3 DNA is TGTGCCAGTAGTATAGATGATGGGGGAACTAACTATGGCTACACCTTC. Residues: CASSIDDGGTNYGYTF.

In this sample, this clonotype turned up many times. The chain has TRBV12-3 or TRBV12-4 and TRBJ1-5, with D perhaps TRBD1 (6 bases). V was clipped by 6 bases and J by 8 bases, with 17 bases between them. This CDR3 comprises 14 residues. CDR3 amino acids: CASSQGQGVKPQHF. In nucleotides, the CDR3 is TGTGCCAGCAGCCAGGGGCAGGGAGTGAAGCCCCAGCATTTT.

This clonotype was seen a handful of times. The chain combines TRBV14 with TRBJ2-5, with 11 bases lining up with TRBD2. Germline V CDR1 and CDR2: SGHDN, FVKESK. The J segment lost 9 bases and the V segment lost 1 base, leaving 7 bases of the junction unmatched. The CDR3 runs 15 residues. CDR3 DNA: TGTGCCAGCAGCCAAGCCTCTAGCGGGAGGACCGCCCAGTACTTC. Protein: CASSQASSGRTAQYF.

This clonotype was seen ten or more times. This rearrangement joins TRBV3-1 to TRBJ1-2; D is undetermined. The CDR3 has 13 residues. Per germline, CDR1 LGHDT and CDR2 YNNKEL (reference sequence). V was shortened by 2 bases and J by 3 bases, with 7 bases between the two germline ends. The DNA of the CDR3 is TGTGCCAGCAGCCAATCCGGGCACTATGGCTACACCTTC. Translated: CASSQSGHYGYTF.

This clonotype has at least ten counts. The chain carries TRBV20-1 and TRBJ2-3; 9 nucleotides line up with TRBD2. This CDR3 spans 15 amino acids. From germline, CDR1 is DFQATT and CDR2 SNEGSKA (reference sequence). J gave up 0 bases and V 4 bases, and 5 bases lay outside the gene matches. CDR3 loop: CSAIGTSFSTDTQYF. In DNA, the CDR3 is TGCAGTGCTATCGGGACTAGCTTTAGCACAGATACGCAGTATTTT.

Of note for this clonotype: This may come from a read error, since a much larger clone is one base off. The V and J genes are TRBV20-1 and TRBJ2-5; TRBD2 matches at 13 bases. This CDR3 comprises 15 residues. The germline V gene has CDR1 DFQATT and CDR2 SNEGSKA (reference sequence). CDR3 sequence reads: CSARGLAGGREAQYF. CDR3 nucleotide sequence: TGCAGTGCTAGAGGACTAGCGGGGGGAAGAGAGGCCCAGTACTTC.

This clonotype was recorded at least ten times. The chain recombines TRBV20-1 with TRBJ1-6; no clear D gene. This CDR3 has 14 amino acids. V shed 1 base and J shed 6 bases, with 10 bases lying between them. Germline CDR1 is DFQATT and CDR2 is SNEGSKA (reference sequence). The CDR3 sequence: CSARVGDRNSPLHF. CDR3 in DNA: TGCAGTGCTAGAGTTGGGGATCGTAATTCACCCCTCCACTTT.

This clonotype was found many times. V is TRBV7-2 and J is TRBJ1-5; D gene ambiguous. V was pared by 8 bases and J by 2 bases, with 10 bases between. The CDR3 has 13 residues. Looked up from germline, CDR1 is SGHTA and CDR2 is FQGNSA. The CDR3 nucleotides are TGTGCCAGCGGCGGGCCCGGCAATCAGCCCCAGCATTTT. As protein: CASGGPGNQPQHF.

This clonotype was seen ten or more times. The chain uses TRBV4-3 and TRBJ2-7; possibly TRBD2 for D (5 bases). CDR3 length equals 13 residues. V lost 2 bases to trimming and J lost 3 bases, with 8 bases between them. From germline, CDR1 is LGHNA and CDR2 YSLEER. CDR3 nucleotides: TGCGCCAGCAGCCAAAGAGAGGGCTACGAGCAGTACTTC. Encoded protein: CASSQREGYEQYF.

This clonotype was seen ten or more times. This chain connects TRBV7-3 to TRBJ2-2; weak D call: TRBD2 (6 bases). Germline V CDR1 and CDR2: SGHTA, FQGTGA. There are 17 residues in the CDR3. V shed 5 bases and J shed 1 base, with 17 bases lying between them. The chain's CDR3 is CASSPLTGGLNTGELFF. CDR3 nucleotides: TGTGCCAGCAGCCCTTTAACAGGAGGGCTGAACACCGGGGAGCTGTTTTTT.

Regarding this clonotype: Because the CDR3 is missing its conserved closing phenylalanine or tryptophan, this is likely a read error. This rearrangement joins TRBV27 to TRBJ2-7; perhaps TRBD1 as D (7 bases). V lost 1 base and J lost 0, with 10 bases in between. Per the germline V gene, CDR1 is MNHEY and CDR2 is SMNVEV (reference sequence). The CDR3 has 15 amino acids. The chain's CDR3 is CASSLYRGLSYEQYL. As DNA, the CDR3 is TGTGCCAGCAGTTTATACAGGGGACTCTCCTACGAGCAGTACCTC.

This clonotype came up many times. The CDR3 here is CASGGSVDTQYF. As DNA, the CDR3 is TGTGCCTCTGGGGGTAGCGTAGATACGCAGTATTTT. V gene TRBV6-1 combines with J gene TRBJ2-3; D might be TRBD1 or TRBD2, each matching 5 bases. The CDR3 spans 12 residues. V lost 11 bases and J 5 bases, leaving 14 bases between the germline ends. Germline CDR1 reads MNHNS; CDR2 reads SASEGT.

This clonotype was seen ten or more times. An end of the junction does not agree with germline; a read error may underlie this. The chain links TRBV7-7 to TRBJ2-1; D might be TRBD2 (6 bases). CDR3 size: 18 residues. Germline V gene lookup returns CDR1 SSHAT and CDR2 FNYEAQ (reference sequence). CDR3 sequence: CASSLLTWEASSYNEQFF. The CDR3 DNA reads as TGTGCTAGCAGCTTACTTACGTGGGAGGCAAGCTCCTACAATGAGCAGTTCTTC. The full variable domain, its missing parts supplied by reference TRBV7-7 and TRBJ2-1, is GAGVSQSPRYKVTKRGQDVTLRCDPISSHATLYWYQQALGQGPEFLTYFNYEAQPDKSGLPSDRFSAERPEGSISTLTIQRTEQRDSAMYRCASSLLTWEASSYNEQFFGPGTRLTVL.

As to this clonotype: In this CDR3 the conserved last residue, phenylalanine or tryptophan, is missing, so a read error is likely. Because the CDR3's place on the DNA is in doubt, the DNA is left out and the CDR3 is given as listed by TCRdb. The rearrangement uses TRBV27 and TRBJ2-2; TRBD2 is taken as the D call from the table, unchecked against the DNA. Germline V CDR1 and CDR2: MNHEY, SMNVEV (reference sequence). The CDR3 is 16 amino acids in total, end residues counted. The CDR3 region is CASSSGPDANTGELSS.

There are many counts of this clonotype. The CDR3 coding sequence is TGTGCCAGCAGCCCGACCGGACTAGCGGGAAACTACGAGCAGTACTTC. It translates to CASSPTGLAGNYEQYF. J is TRBJ2-7 and V is TRBV7-9; 12 bases fit TRBD2. This CDR3 is built from 16 residues. Germline CDR1 SEHNR, CDR2 FQNEAQ (reference sequence). V was pared by 5 bases and J by 3 bases, with 8 bases of the junction left unmatched.

In this sample, this clonotype turned up many times. CDR3 residues: CASSFVAGRTDTQYF. CDR3 in DNA: TGTGCCAGCAGCTTCGTAGCGGGACGCACAGATACGCAGTATTTT. The chain is built from TRBV7-2 and TRBJ2-3; 8 bases are shared with TRBD2. The J segment lost 1 base and the V segment lost 3 bases, leaving 3 bases of the junction unmatched. There are 15 residues in the CDR3. Per the germline V gene, CDR1 is SGHTA and CDR2 is FQGNSA.

This clonotype has a count of ten or more. The chain employs TRBV18 and TRBJ1-2; D remains unclear. CDR1 and CDR2 from the germline V gene are KGHSH and LQKENI. V dropped 6 bases and J dropped 7 bases, with 12 bases sitting between them. This CDR3 has 12 residues. Here the CDR3 reads CASSPSPPGYTF. CDR3 coding DNA: TGTGCCAGCTCCCCTAGCCCCCCTGGCTACACCTTC.

Many counts were recorded for this clonotype. The chain recombines TRBV6-4 with TRBJ2-5; D possibly uses TRBD1 or TRBD2 (5 bases each). This CDR3 is built from 14 residues. Germline assignment: CDR1 MRHNA and CDR2 SNTAGT. V was cut by 2 bases and J by 2 bases, with 9 bases left in between. As DNA, the CDR3 is TGTGCCAGCAGTGACGGCAGGGAGCAAGAGACCCAGTACTTC. Amino acids: CASSDGREQETQYF.

In its sample, this clonotype was seen many times. The rearrangement uses TRBV2 and TRBJ2-7; D gene unclear. Germline V CDR1 and CDR2: SNHLY, FYNNEI. V shed 6 bases and J shed 6 bases, with 15 bases lying between them. The length of the CDR3 is 13 residues. CDR3 nucleotide sequence: TGTGCCAGCAGAGAGTCCAGGAAAGGCGAGCAGTACTTC. Translating it yields CASRESRKGEQYF. Variable domain in full (rest from reference TRBV2 and TRBJ2-7): EPEVTQTPSHQVTQMGQEVILRCVPISNHLYFYWYRQILGQKVEFLVSFYNNEISEKSEIFDDQFSVERPDGSNFTLKIRSTKLEDSAMYFCASRESRKGEQYFGPGTRLTVT.

This clonotype was counted many times. V gene TRBV5-6 combines with J gene TRBJ2-5, with D possibly matching TRBD1 (6 bases). Germline values: CDR1 SGHDT, CDR2 YYEEEE. The CDR3 runs 15 residues. The germline V and J ends were trimmed by 0 bases and 3 bases, with 12 bases remaining between them. The CDR3 sequence: CASSLVGRGEETQYF. Written as DNA, the CDR3 is TGTGCCAGCAGCTTGGTAGGCAGGGGTGAAGAGACCCAGTACTTC.

This chain connects TRBV12-3 or TRBV12-4 to TRBJ1-4, with 8 bases matching TRBD1. Trimming removed 6 bases from V and 7 bases from J; junction bases left unmatched: 7. CDR3 size: 14 residues. CDR3 sequence: CASRKTGAGEKLFF. CDR3 coding DNA: TGTGCCAGCAGGAAGACAGGGGCTGGTGAAAAACTGTTTTTT.

There are many counts of this clonotype. The chain links TRBV14 to TRBJ2-3, with unresolved D. This CDR3 has 14 amino acids. Germline assignment: CDR1 SGHDN and CDR2 FVKESK. With 0 bases removed from V and 2 bases from J, the gap between germline ends came to 6 bases. The DNA of the CDR3 is TGTGCCAGCAGCCAAGATAGGGTCACAGATACGCAGTATTTT. Its translation: CASSQDRVTDTQYF.

Ten or more counts support this clonotype. The chain combines TRBV15 with TRBJ2-1; TRBD1 might be the D (5 bases). In germline, CDR1 is LNHNV, CDR2 YYDKDF (reference sequence). The V end lost 3 bases, the J end lost 4 bases, and 10 bases lay between the germline ends. CDR3 size: 14 residues. CDR3 sequence: CATSRKGAYNEQFF. The DNA of the CDR3 is TGTGCCACCAGCAGGAAAGGGGCGTACAATGAGCAGTTCTTC.

This clonotype was counted a few times. This chain joins TRBV18 and TRBJ1-2, with a tentative D call TRBD1 (5 bases). The V end was cut by 3 bases, the J end by 4 bases, with 9 bases between. Germline CDR1 reads KGHSH; CDR2 reads LQKENI. The CDR3 covers 13 residues. CDR3 in amino acids: CASSPDISYGYTF. Written as DNA, the CDR3 is TGTGCCAGCTCACCGGACATCTCCTATGGCTACACCTTC.

This clonotype is deemed medium-sized. This rearrangement joins TRBV2 to TRBJ2-1, with a weak D call TRBD2 (5 bases). The CDR3 contains 13 residues. CDR1 is SNHLY, CDR2 FYNNEI, per germline. The V and J ends lost 1 base and 9 bases respectively, with 10 bases between them. CDR3 nucleotide sequence: TGTGCCAGCAGTGAAGGTAGTAGCGTTGAGCAGTTCTTC. The encoded protein is CASSEGSSVEQFF.

This clonotype came up a few times. DNA for the CDR3: TGTGCCAGCAGTTTAAGGAGAAGGGGGGATCAGCCCCAGCATTTT. This translates into CASSLRRRGDQPQHF. The chain recombines TRBV28 with TRBJ1-5, with a possible D match to TRBD1 (6 bases). Germline CDR1 and CDR2: MDHEN and SYDVKM. The CDR3 consists of 15 residues. Trimming pared 2 bases from V and 5 bases from J, leaving 13 bases between.

As regards this clonotype: A much larger clone is a single base away; this may be a read error. Given the absence of the conserved phenylalanine or tryptophan at the CDR3 end, a read error is likely. The chain has TRBV19 and TRBJ2-2; D gene ambiguous. Trimming took 2 bases from V and 7 from J, leaving 11 bases between them. CDR1 LNHDA and CDR2 SQIVND come from the germline V gene (reference sequence). The CDR3 runs to 14 residues. CDR3 nucleotide sequence: TGTGCCAGTAGTATATTCGGGCATAGCGGGGAGCTGTTTCTT. Its translation is CASSIFGHSGELFL.

This clonotype was seen at least ten times. The chain links TRBV15 to TRBJ1-3, with TRBD1 matching over 8 bases. The CDR3 length is 17 residues. Looked up from germline, CDR1 is LNHNV and CDR2 is YYDKDF (reference sequence). V shed 4 bases and J 0 bases; nucleotides not matched to a gene: 8. The CDR3 here is CATSKTGTGFSGNTIYF. The CDR3 DNA reads TGTGCCACCAGCAAAACCGGGACAGGTTTCTCTGGAAACACCATATATTTT.

This clonotype was observed many times. The rearrangement joins TRBV11-2 to TRBJ1-2; TRBD1 is a possible D gene (6 bases). In germline, CDR1 is SGHAT, CDR2 FQNNGV. The CDR3 extends over 15 amino acids. V shed 0 bases and J shed 4 bases, with 12 bases lying between them. The CDR3 bases are TGTGCCAGCAGCTTAGATCTTTCAGGGGTCTATGGCTACACCTTC. It yields the protein CASSLDLSGVYGYTF.